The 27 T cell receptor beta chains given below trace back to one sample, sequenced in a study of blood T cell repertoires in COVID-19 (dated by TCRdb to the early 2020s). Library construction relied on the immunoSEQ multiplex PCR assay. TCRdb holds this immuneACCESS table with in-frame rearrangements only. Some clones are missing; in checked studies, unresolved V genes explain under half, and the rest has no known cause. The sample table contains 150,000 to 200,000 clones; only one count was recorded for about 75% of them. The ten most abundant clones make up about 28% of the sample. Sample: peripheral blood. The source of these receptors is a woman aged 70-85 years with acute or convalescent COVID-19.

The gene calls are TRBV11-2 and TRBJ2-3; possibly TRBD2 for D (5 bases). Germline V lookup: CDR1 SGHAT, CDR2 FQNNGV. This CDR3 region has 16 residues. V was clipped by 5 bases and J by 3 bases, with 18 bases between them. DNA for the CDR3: TGTGCCAGCAGCCCGTTTGAGGGAAGGGCGACAGATACGCAGTATTTT. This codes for CASSPFEGRATDTQYF.

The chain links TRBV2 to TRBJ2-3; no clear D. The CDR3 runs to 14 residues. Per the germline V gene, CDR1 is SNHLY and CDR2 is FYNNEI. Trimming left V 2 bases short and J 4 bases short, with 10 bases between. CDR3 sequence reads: CASSELISSDTQYF. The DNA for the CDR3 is TGTGCCAGCAGTGAACTCATTAGCTCAGATACGCAGTATTTT.

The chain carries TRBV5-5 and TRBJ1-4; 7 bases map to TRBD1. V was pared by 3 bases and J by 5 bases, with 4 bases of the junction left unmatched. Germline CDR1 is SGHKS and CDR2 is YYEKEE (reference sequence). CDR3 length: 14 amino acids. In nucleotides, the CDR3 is TGTGCCAGCAGCTACAGGGGTTACAATGAAAAACTGTTTTTT. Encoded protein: CASSYRGYNEKLFF.

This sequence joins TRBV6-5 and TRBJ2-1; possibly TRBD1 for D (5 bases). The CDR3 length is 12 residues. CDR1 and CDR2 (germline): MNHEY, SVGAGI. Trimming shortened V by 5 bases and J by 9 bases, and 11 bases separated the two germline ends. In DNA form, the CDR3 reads TGTGCCAGCAGTCTAGTAGGGGCTGAGCAGTTCTTC. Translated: CASSLVGAEQFF.

The CDR3 here is CASSSLRVAATDTQYF. In DNA, the CDR3 is TGTGCCAGCAGCAGCCTAAGGGTAGCGGCCACAGATACGCAGTATTTT. The V gene is TRBV14, the J gene TRBJ2-3, with D perhaps TRBD2 (6 bases). The CDR3 covers 16 residues. Between the trimmed V and J ends, which lost 5 bases and 2 bases, there was a span of 17 bases. Germline V CDR1 and CDR2: SGHDN, FVKESK.

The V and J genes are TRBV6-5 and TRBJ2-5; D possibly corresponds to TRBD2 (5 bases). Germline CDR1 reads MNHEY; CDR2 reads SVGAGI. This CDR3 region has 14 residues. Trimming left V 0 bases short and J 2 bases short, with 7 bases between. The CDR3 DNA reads TGTGCCAGCAGTTACTCTGGGAGACAAGAGACCCAGTACTTC. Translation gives CASSYSGRQETQYF.

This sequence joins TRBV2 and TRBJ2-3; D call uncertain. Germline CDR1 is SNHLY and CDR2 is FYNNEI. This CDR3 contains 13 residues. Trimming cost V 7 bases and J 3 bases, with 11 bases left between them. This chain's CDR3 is CASNYMMTDTQYF. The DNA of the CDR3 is TGTGCCAGCAATTACATGATGACAGATACGCAGTATTTT.

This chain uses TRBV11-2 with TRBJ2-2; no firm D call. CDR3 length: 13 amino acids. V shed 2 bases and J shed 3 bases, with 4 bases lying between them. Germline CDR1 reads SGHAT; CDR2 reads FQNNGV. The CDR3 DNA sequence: TGTGCCAGCAGCTTATCCTACACCGGGGAGCTGTTTTTT. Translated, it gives CASSLSYTGELFF.

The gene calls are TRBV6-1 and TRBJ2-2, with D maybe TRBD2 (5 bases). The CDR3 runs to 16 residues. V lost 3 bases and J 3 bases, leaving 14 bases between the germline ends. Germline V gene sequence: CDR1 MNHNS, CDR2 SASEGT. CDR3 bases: TGTGCCAGCAGTGAGTATGAGGGTGCGGACACCGGGGAGCTGTTTTTT. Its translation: CASSEYEGADTGELFF.

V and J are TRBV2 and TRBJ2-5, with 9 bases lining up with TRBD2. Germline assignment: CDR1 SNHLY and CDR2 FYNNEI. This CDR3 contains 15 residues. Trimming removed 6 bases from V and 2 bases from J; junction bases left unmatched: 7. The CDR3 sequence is CASRSGRSQQETQYF. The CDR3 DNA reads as TGTGCCAGCAGGAGCGGGAGGTCCCAACAAGAGACCCAGTACTTC.

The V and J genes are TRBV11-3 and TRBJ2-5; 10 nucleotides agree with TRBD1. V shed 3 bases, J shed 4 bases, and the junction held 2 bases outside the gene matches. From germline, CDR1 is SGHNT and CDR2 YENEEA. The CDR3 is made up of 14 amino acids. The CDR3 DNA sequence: TGTGCCAGCAGCTTGGGACAGGGGCGAGAGACCCAGTACTTC. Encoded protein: CASSLGQGRETQYF. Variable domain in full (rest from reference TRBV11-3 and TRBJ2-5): EAGVVQSPRYKIIEKKQPVAFWCNPISGHNTLYWYLQNLGQGPELLIRYENEEAVDDSQLPKDRFSAERLKGVDSTLKIQPAELGDSAVYLCASSLGQGRETQYFGPGTRLLVL.

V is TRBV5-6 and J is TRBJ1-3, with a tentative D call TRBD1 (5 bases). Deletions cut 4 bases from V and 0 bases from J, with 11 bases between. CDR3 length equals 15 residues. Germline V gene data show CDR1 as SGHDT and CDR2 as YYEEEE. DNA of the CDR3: TGTGCCAGCAGCACCGCAGGGCTCTCTGGAAACACCATATATTTT. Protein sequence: CASSTAGLSGNTIYF.

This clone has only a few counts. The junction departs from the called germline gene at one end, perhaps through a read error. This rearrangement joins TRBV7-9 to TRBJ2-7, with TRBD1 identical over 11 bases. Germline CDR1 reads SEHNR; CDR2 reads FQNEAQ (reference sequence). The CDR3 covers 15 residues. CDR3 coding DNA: TGTGCCAGCAGCCTAGCTCGGACAGGGGGCAGCGAGCAGTACTTC. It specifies CASSLARTGGSEQYF.

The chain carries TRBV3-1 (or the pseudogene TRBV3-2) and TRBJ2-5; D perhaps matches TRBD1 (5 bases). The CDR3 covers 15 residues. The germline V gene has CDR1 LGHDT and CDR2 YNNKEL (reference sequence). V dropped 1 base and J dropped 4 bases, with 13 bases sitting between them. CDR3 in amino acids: CASSQVRQSVETQYF. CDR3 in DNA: TGTGCCAGCAGCCAAGTAAGACAGTCAGTAGAGACCCAGTACTTC.

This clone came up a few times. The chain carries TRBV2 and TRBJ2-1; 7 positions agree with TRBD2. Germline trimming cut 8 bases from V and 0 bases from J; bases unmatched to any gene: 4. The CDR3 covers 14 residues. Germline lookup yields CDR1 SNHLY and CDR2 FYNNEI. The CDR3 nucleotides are TGTGCCAGCCTAGCGGCCAGCTCCTACAATGAGCAGTTCTTC. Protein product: CASLAASSYNEQFF. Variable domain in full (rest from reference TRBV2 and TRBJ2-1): EPEVTQTPSHQVTQMGQEVILRCVPISNHLYFYWYRQILGQKVEFLVSFYNNEISEKSEIFDDQFSVERPDGSNFTLKIRSTKLEDSAMYFCASLAASSYNEQFFGPGTRLTVL.

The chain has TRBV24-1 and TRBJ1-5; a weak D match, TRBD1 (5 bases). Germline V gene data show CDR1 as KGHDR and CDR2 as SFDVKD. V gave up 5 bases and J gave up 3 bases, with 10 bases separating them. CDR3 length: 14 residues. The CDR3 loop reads CATSGGQINQPQHF. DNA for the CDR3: TGTGCCACCAGTGGGGGCCAGATCAATCAGCCCCAGCATTTT.

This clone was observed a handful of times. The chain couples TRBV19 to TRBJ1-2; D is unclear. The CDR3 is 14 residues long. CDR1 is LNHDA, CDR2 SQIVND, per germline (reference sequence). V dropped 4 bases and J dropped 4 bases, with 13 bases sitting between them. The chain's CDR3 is CASSSVSGSYGYTF. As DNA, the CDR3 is TGTGCCAGTAGTAGTGTCTCAGGCTCCTATGGCTACACCTTC.

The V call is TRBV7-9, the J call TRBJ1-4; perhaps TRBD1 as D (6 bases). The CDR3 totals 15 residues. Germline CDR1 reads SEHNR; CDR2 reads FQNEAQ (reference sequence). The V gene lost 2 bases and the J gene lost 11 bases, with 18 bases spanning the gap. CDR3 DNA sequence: TGTGCCAGCAGCTTAATGACAGGCGGACGGCAGAAACTGTTTTTT. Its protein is CASSLMTGGRQKLFF.

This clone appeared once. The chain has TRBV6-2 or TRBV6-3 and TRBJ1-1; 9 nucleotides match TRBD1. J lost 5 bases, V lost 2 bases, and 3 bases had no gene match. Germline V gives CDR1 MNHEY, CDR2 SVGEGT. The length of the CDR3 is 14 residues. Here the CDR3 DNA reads TGTGCCAGCAGTTACCATGGACAGGGGACTGAAGCTTTCTTT. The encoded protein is CASSYHGQGTEAFF.

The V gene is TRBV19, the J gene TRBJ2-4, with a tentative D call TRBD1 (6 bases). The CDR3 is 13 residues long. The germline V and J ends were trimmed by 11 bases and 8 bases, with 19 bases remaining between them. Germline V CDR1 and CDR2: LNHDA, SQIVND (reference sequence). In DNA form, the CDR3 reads TGTGCCGCGAGGGACATTAGTGAGGACATTCAGTACTTC. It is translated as CAARDISEDIQYF. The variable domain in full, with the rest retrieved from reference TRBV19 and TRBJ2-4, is DGGITQSPKYLFRKEGQNVTLSCEQNLNHDAMYWYRQDPGQGLRLIYYSQIVNDFQKGDIAEGYSVSREKKESFPLTVTSAQKNPTAFYLCAARDISEDIQYFGAGTRLSVL.

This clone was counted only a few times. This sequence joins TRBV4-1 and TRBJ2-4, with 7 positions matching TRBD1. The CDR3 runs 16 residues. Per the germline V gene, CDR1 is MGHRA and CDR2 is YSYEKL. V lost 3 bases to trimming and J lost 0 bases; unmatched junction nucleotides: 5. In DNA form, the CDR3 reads TGCGCCAGCAGCCACGGACAGGACCTAGCCAAAAACATTCAGTACTTC. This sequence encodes CASSHGQDLAKNIQYF.

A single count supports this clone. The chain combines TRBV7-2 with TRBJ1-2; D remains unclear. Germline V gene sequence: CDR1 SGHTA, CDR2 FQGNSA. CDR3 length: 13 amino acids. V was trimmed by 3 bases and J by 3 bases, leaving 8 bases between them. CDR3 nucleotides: TGTGCCAGCAGCTTCGGAAGCGACTATGGCTACACCTTC. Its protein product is CASSFGSDYGYTF.

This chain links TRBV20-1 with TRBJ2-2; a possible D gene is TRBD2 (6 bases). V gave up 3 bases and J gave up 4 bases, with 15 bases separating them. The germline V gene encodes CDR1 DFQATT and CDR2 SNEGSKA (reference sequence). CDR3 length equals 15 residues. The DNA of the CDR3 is TGCAGTGCTAGTAGTAGCGGACATTCCACCGGGGAGCTGTTTTTT. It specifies CSASSSGHSTGELFF.

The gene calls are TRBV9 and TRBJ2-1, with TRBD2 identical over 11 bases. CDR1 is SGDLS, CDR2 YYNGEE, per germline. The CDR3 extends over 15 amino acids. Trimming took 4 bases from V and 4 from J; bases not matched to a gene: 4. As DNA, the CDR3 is TGTGCCAGCAGCCCGCGACTAGCGGGGTACAATGAGCAGTTCTTC. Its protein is CASSPRLAGYNEQFF.

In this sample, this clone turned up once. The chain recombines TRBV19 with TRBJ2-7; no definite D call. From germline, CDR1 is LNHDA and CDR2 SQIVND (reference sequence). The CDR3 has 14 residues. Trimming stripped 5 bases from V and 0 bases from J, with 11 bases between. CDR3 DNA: TGTGCCAGTAGTTCGGCAGGAACCTCCTACGAGCAGTACTTC. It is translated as CASSSAGTSYEQYF.

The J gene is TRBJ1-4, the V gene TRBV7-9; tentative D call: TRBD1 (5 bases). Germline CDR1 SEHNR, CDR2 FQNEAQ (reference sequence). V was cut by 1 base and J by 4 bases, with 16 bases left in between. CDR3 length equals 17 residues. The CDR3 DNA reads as TGTGCCAGCAGCTTAGGTTCGGGGCCGGGAGGTAATGAAAAACTGTTTTTT. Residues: CASSLGSGPGGNEKLFF. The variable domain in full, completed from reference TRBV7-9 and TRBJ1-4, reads DTGVSQNPRHKITKRGQNVTFRCDPISEHNRLYWYRQTLGQGPEFLTYFQNEAQLEKSRLLSDRFSAERPKGSFSTLEIQRTEQGDSAMYLCASSLGSGPGGNEKLFFGSGTQLSVL.

The CDR3 is CSASSVTRGFEQFF. In DNA form, the CDR3 reads TGCAGTGCTAGTTCGGTAACTAGGGGGTTTGAGCAGTTCTTC. V gene TRBV20-1 combines with J gene TRBJ2-1; TRBD1 might be the D (6 bases). CDR1 and CDR2 from the germline V gene are DFQATT and SNEGSKA (reference sequence). The CDR3 covers 14 residues. V was shortened by 3 bases and J by 9 bases, with 18 bases between the two germline ends.